A selection of T cell receptor beta chains follows, all from one sample in a study of STAT5B mutations in CD4+ large granular lymphocyte leukemia. The table came from immunoSEQ multiplex PCR; TCRdb's copy has only in-frame clones and leaves some out. The table shows 30,000 to 40,000 clones, with roughly 71% occurring only once. The sequenced sample was CD4+ T cells from blood buffy coats. The receptor set was obtained from a human donor in good health. CDR3s include the opening cysteine and the closing phenylalanine or tryptophan. A D gene is named only where the DNA matches it firmly. Clone size is not always given. Where it is, it says once, few, many or a class for expanded clones.

clone size,V gene,J gene,D gene,CDR3 protein,CDR3 DNA
.,TRBV7-9,TRBJ1-2,.,CASSPTNGAYGYTF,TGTGCCAGCAGCCCTACAAACGGGGCCTATGGCTACACCTTC
once,TRBV5-1,TRBJ2-7,.,CASSLAVGQTYEQYF,TGCGCCAGCAGCTTGGCCGTGGGACAAACCTACGAGCAGTACTTC
.,TRBV7-9,TRBJ2-4,.,CASSPGRVAKNIQYF,TGTGCCAGCAGCCCGGGGCGAGTAGCCAAAAACATTCAGTACTTC
few,TRBV14,TRBJ1-1,.,CASSRQQPNTEAFF,TGTGCCAGCAGCCGACAGCAACCTAACACTGAAGCTTTCTTT
few,TRBV7-9,TRBJ1-1,.,CASSLAENEAFF,TGTGCCAGCAGCTTGGCAGAGAATGAAGCTTTCTTT
.,TRBV18,TRBJ1-4,TRBD1,CASSQNLDREKLFF,TGTGCCAGCTCACAAAACTTGGACAGGGAAAAACTGTTTTTT
.,TRBV7-9,TRBJ1-2,.,CASSLTGPYGYTF,TGTGCCAGCAGCCTGACGGGTCCCTATGGCTACACCTTC
.,TRBV7-9,TRBJ1-6,.,CASSLGFGGVSPLHF,TGTGCCAGCAGCTTGGGGTTTGGAGGGGTTTCACCCCTCCACTTT
few,TRBV9,TRBJ2-1,TRBD2,CASSVLRGGINEQFF,TGTGCCAGCAGCGTATTACGGGGGGGCATAAATGAGCAGTTCTTC
.,TRBV4-1,TRBJ1-5,.,CASSQASNQPQHF,TGCGCCAGCAGCCAAGCCTCTAATCAGCCCCAGCATTTT
.,TRBV6-5,TRBJ2-5,.,CASSYSWRGPETQYF,TGTGCCAGCAGTTACTCGTGGAGGGGGCCTGAGACCCAGTACTTC
.,TRBV10-2,TRBJ2-6,.,CASRGRVWGANVLTF,TGCGCCAGCCGAGGGCGGGTGTGGGGGGCCAACGTCCTGACTTTC
.,TRBV5-1,TRBJ2-5,.,CASSLEVGGLATQYF,TGCGCCAGCAGCTTGGAGGTAGGGGGGCTTGCGACCCAGTACTTC
.,TRBV2,TRBJ1-2,TRBD1,CASTLWGTGNNGYTF,TGTGCCAGCACTCTATGGGGGACAGGGAATAATGGCTACACCTTC
.,TRBV7-2,TRBJ1-5,.,CASSLGGGYNQPQHF,TGTGCCAGCAGCTTAGGGGGGGGGTACAATCAGCCCCAGCATTTT
few,TRBV27,TRBJ1-6,.,CASGEGGSPLHF,TGTGCCAGCGGGGAGGGGGGGTCACCCCTCCACTTT
.,TRBV30,TRBJ2-4,.,CAWAGAAKNIQYF,TGTGCCTGGGCGGGGGCGGCCAAAAACATTCAGTACTTC
few,TRBV19,TRBJ1-1,.,CASSDTGWETEAFF,TGTGCCAGTAGTGATACAGGGTGGGAGACTGAAGCTTTCTTT
.,TRBV4-3,TRBJ2-7,.,CASSQDRTAGQYF,TGCGCCAGCAGCCAAGATAGGACTGCCGGACAGTACTTC
.,TRBV7-2,TRBJ2-3,TRBD2,CATRSSGVTDTQYF,TGTGCCACCCGGAGTAGCGGGGTCACAGATACGCAGTATTTT
.,TRBV28,TRBJ1-1,TRBD1,CASSPGGVMNTEAFF,TGTGCCAGCAGTCCAGGGGGAGTCATGAACACTGAAGCTTTCTTT
.,TRBV10-3,TRBJ2-7,TRBD2,CATLTSGGSYEQYF,TGTGCCACCCTGACTAGCGGGGGTAGCTACGAGCAGTACTTC
.,TRBV19,TRBJ2-2,TRBD1,CASSLPGQGRGTGELFF,TGTGCCAGTAGTCTTCCTGGACAGGGCCGGGGGACCGGGGAGCTGTTTTTT
.,TRBV4-2,TRBJ2-7,.,CASSQAQLQVYEQYF,TGTGCCAGCAGCCAAGCACAGCTACAGGTCTACGAGCAGTACTTC
once,TRBV7-9,TRBJ2-7,TRBD1,CASSLVFGTGASYEQYF,TGTGCCAGCAGCTTAGTTTTTGGGACAGGAGCATCCTACGAGCAGTACTTC
.,TRBV11-2,TRBJ1-1,.,CASSLRAGNTEAFF,TGTGCCAGCAGCCTCAGGGCGGGGAACACTGAAGCTTTCTTT
.,TRBV7-2,TRBJ2-7,.,CASSLQGLFSYEQYF,TGTGCCAGCAGCTTACAGGGACTGTTCTCCTACGAGCAGTACTTC
.,TRBV9,TRBJ2-2,.,CASSVGDLNTGELFF,TGTGCCAGCAGCGTAGGAGACCTAAACACCGGGGAGCTGTTTTTT
.,TRBV18,TRBJ2-7,.,CASSPVISRTYEQYF,TGTGCCAGCTCACCAGTCATTTCCAGAACCTACGAGCAGTACTTC
.,TRBV25-1,TRBJ1-2,.,CASSDPWQESGYTF,TGTGCCAGCAGTGACCCATGGCAAGAGTCGGGCTACACCTTC
once,TRBV9,TRBJ1-3,TRBD1,CAKRQGEMATIYF,TGTGCCAAGCGACAGGGGGAAATGGCCACCATATATTTT
.,TRBV19,TRBJ2-1,TRBD1,CASSTGQGIPNEQFF,TGTGCCAGTAGTACGGGACAGGGGATCCCCAATGAGCAGTTCTTC
.,TRBV30,TRBJ1-5,TRBD1,CAWSVPGGVRQPQHF,TGTGCCTGGAGTGTTCCAGGGGGCGTTCGGCAGCCCCAGCATTTT
.,TRBV9,TRBJ2-3,TRBD2,CASSGAGGHTQYF,TGTGCCAGCAGCGGGGCGGGGGGCCATACGCAGTATTTT
.,TRBV19,TRBJ2-7,TRBD1,CASRKGSGTEYEQYF,TGTGCCAGTAGGAAGGGGTCCGGGACAGAGTACGAGCAGTACTTC
.,TRBV6-4,TRBJ2-7,.,CASSETGQNSYEQYF,TGTGCCAGCAGTGAGACCGGACAGAACTCCTACGAGCAGTACTTC
.,TRBV27,TRBJ1-3,.,CASSTGMGGNTIYF,TGTGCCAGCAGTACCGGAATGGGCGGAAACACCATATATTTT
few,TRBV5-1,TRBJ2-7,.,CASRRLGTYEQYF,TGCGCCAGCAGGAGGTTGGGTACCTACGAGCAGTACTTC
.,TRBV5-4,TRBJ2-7,.,CASSLASGQIYEQYF,TGTGCCAGCAGCTTGGCCAGCGGCCAGATCTACGAGCAGTACTTC
.,TRBV10-3,TRBJ1-1,.,CAISDLSRGNTEAFF,TGTGCCATCAGTGACCTAAGTAGGGGGAACACTGAAGCTTTCTTT
.,TRBV18,TRBJ2-4,.,CASSRAPADIQYF,TGTGCCAGCTCCCGGGCTCCCGCGGACATTCAGTACTTC
.,TRBV5-1,TRBJ1-5,.,CASSTSGNSNQPQHF,TGCGCCAGCAGCACCTCAGGAAATAGCAATCAGCCCCAGCATTTT